Sequencing of this T cell receptor beta chain was carried out in a study of T cells expressing NK-cell markers. On the study more broadly: According to the study, TCR beta repertoires originated from sorted CD3+CD56+NKG2C+, CD3+CD56+NKG2C- and CD3+CD56-NKG2C+ T cells.

In regard to this clonotype: Antigen unknown.

TCRdb reprocessed the 5' RACE reads and stores each CDR3 protein as one record, lacking DNA. In total, the table holds roughly 390,000 distinct CDR3 sequences. General study results and limits: The CD3+CD56-NKG2C+ fraction of a few donors was likewise dominated by these clonotypes.

Germline lookup yields CDR1 SSHAT and CDR2 FNYEAQ (reference sequence). The CDR3 sequence is 13 residues long. The rearrangement uses TRBV7-7 and TRBJ2-3; absent DNA, TCRdb's TRBD1 call cannot be checked. This receptor was identified in a woman aged 45 to 65 in good health. Sequenced: blood T cells: a sorted CD56 or NKG2C T cell subset, CD4+ or CD8+ T cells, or bulk PBMC T cells (not recorded which). The CDR3 loop reads CASSPPGVLTQYF.